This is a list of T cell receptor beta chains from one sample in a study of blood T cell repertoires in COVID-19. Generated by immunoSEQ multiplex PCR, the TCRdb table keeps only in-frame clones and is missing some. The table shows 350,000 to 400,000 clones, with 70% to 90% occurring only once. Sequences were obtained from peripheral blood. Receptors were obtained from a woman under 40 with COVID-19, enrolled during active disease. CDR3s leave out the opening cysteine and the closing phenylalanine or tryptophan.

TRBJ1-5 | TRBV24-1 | ATSDRGTGGGQPQH
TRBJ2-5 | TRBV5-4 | ASSLGGGETQY
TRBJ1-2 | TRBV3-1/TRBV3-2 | ASSHRDGYT
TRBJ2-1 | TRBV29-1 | SAQGLAGGIEF
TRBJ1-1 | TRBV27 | ASSLSRQGARLWMNTEAF
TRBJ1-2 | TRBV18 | ASSESRGTYGYT
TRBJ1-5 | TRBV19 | ASEGQSNQPQH
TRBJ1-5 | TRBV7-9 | ASSLGLETWGNQPQH
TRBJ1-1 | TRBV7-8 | ASSLGTATEAF
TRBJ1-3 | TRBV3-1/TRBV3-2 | ASSLQGAVGNTIY
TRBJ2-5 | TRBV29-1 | SVGTNSQETQY
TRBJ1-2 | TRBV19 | ASSITGGNYGYT
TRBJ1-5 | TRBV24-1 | APHIPRGRNQPQH
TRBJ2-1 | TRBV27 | ASSLAGGPHNEQF
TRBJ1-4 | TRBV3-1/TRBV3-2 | ASSRNRDRQKLF
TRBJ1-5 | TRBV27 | ASSLGHFGNQPQH
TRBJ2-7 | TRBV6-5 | ASSYRRGQGYEQY
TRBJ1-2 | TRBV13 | ASSLGSLTGVGYGYT
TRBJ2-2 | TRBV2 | ASREREPQVNTGELF
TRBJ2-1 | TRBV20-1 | SAIGEFEQF
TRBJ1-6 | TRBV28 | ASRPTGEGYSPLH
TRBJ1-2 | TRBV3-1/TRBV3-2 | ASSSSTGAVYGYT
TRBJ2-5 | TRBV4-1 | ASSQDMARPKETQY
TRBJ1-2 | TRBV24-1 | ATSAPIRQGRYGYT
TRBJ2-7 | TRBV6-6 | ASRSLAAAYEQY
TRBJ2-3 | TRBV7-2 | ASSLGSWAVTDTQY
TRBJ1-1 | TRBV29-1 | SVELRQGAEAF
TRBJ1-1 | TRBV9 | ASSVGRMNTEAF
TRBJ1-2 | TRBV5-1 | ASSFPPPPPGGYT
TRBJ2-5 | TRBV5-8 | ASSFSGVETQY
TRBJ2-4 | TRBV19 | ASSPSSNAGGKNIQY
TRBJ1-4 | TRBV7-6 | ASSLAGSNEKLF
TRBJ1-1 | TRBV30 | AWSVPDGGPNTEAF
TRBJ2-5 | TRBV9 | ASSLGVAGGPSGETQY
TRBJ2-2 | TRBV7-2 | ASSFGTGGTGELF
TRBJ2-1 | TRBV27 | ASSFPRRGVGNEQF
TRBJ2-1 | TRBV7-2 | ASSLIASGRASYNEQF
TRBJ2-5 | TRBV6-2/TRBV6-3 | ASSLLAGDQETQY
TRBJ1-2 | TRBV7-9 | ASSQDRVKYGYT
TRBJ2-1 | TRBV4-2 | ASSQAGVTNEQF
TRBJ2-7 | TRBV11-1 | ASSLAEGASYEQY
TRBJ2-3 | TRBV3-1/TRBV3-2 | ASSRTKSSGARSRTDTQY
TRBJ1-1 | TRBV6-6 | ASFQGANTEAF
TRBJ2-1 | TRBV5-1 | ASSFGLAGYEQF
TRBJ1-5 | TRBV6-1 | ASSEAGGLTPQH
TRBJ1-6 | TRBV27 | ASRLNAGSNLAYSPLH
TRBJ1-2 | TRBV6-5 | ASSRTGDGYT
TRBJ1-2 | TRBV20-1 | SANLGQMKT
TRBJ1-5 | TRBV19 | ASSMGHFH
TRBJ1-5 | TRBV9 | ASSVGQNQPQH